This entry lists 13 T cell receptor beta chains sequenced from one sample in a study of blood T cell repertoires in COVID-19 (dated by TCRdb to the early 2020s). Library preparation was by the immunoSEQ multiplex PCR assay. The immuneACCESS repertoire file appears here via TCRdb, limited to in-frame rearrangements. These files lack a portion of the clones; in checked studies, under half of the deficit traces to unresolved V genes, and the cause of the others is not known. Recorded for this sample are around 150,000 clones; roughly 89% of them occurred a single time. Clones ranked in the top ten supply less than 5.5% of the sample. What was sequenced was peripheral blood. Every receptor here comes from a human donor in a cohort sampled during active COVID-19.

The gene calls are TRBV5-5 and TRBJ1-2; weak D call: TRBD1 (6 bases). V was cut by 2 bases and J by 6 bases, with 14 bases left in between. The length of the CDR3 is 14 residues. CDR1 and CDR2 from the germline V gene are SGHKS and YYEKEE (reference sequence). Here the CDR3 DNA reads TGTGCCAGCAGCTTCATAGCGCAGGGGCATGGCTACACCTTC. Translation gives CASSFIAQGHGYTF.

The chain is built from TRBV9 and TRBJ2-1; D unresolved. The germline V and J ends were trimmed by 4 bases and 4 bases, with 15 bases remaining between them. Germline CDR1 SGDLS, CDR2 YYNGEE. This CDR3 comprises 15 residues. CDR3 in amino acids: CASSQSVAPYNEQFF. For the CDR3, the DNA is TGTGCCAGCAGCCAAAGCGTAGCCCCTTACAATGAGCAGTTCTTC.

The rearrangement joins TRBV27 to TRBJ2-1; D is perhaps TRBD2 (6 bases). Germline CDR1 is MNHEY and CDR2 is SMNVEV (reference sequence). This CDR3 comprises 19 residues. Trimming stripped 2 bases from V and 5 bases from J, with 25 bases between. The CDR3 loop is CASSLGSWTLARENNEQFF. The DNA of the CDR3 is TGTGCCAGCAGTTTAGGGTCGTGGACACTAGCCCGAGAGAACAATGAGCAGTTCTTC.

This clone was detected once. The genes are TRBV15 and TRBJ2-7; no firm D call. The V gene's germline CDR1 is LNHNV and CDR2 YYDKDF (reference sequence). The CDR3 consists of 12 residues. Trimming removed 8 bases from V and 3 bases from J, with 11 bases in between. The DNA of the CDR3 is TGTGCCACCGGCACCAACTTCTACGAGCAGTACTTC. It yields the protein CATGTNFYEQYF.

J is TRBJ1-1 and V is TRBV15, with 10 positions matching TRBD1. This CDR3 contains 17 residues. V shed 0 bases and J 1 base; nucleotides not matched to a gene: 5. Germline assignment: CDR1 LNHNV and CDR2 YYDKDF (reference sequence). CDR3 nucleotides: TGTGCCACCAGCAGAGACCGGACAGGGGGTGAGAACACTGAAGCTTTCTTT. It is translated as CATSRDRTGGENTEAFF.

CDR3 bases: TGTGCCAGCAGCTTAGCTAGCGGGGGGGCAGGTGAGCAGTTCTTC. Its protein is CASSLASGGAGEQFF. V gene TRBV7-2 combines with J gene TRBJ2-1; TRBD2 matches 11 bases. V trimming: 0 bases; J trimming: 9 bases; junction bases outside the gene matches: 4. This CDR3 has 15 residues. From germline, CDR1 is SGHTA and CDR2 FQGNSA. The full variable domain, in which reference TRBV7-2 and TRBJ2-1 provide the parts outside the CDR3, is GAGVSQSPSNKVTEKGKDVELRCDPISGHTALYWYRQSLGQGLEFLIYFQGNSAPDKSGLPSDRFSAERTGGSVSTLTIQRTQQEDSAVYLCASSLASGGAGEQFFGPGTRLTVL.

The chain uses TRBV10-3 and TRBJ1-2, with TRBD1 matching 7 bases. Trimming at V came to 0 bases and at J to 4 bases, leaving 2 bases not matched to a gene. Germline CDR1 ENHRY, CDR2 SYGVKD. The CDR3 has 14 amino acids. Written as DNA, the CDR3 is TGTGCCATCAGTGAGTCACAGGGGATCTATGGCTACACCTTC. It codes for CAISESQGIYGYTF.

The V gene is TRBV20-1, the J gene TRBJ2-3, with TRBD1 identical over 7 bases. Trimming at V came to 3 bases and at J to 1 base, leaving 1 base not matched to a gene. The CDR3 totals 13 residues. Germline CDR1 is DFQATT and CDR2 is SNEGSKA (reference sequence). The CDR3 spells CSASQGGTDTQYF. The CDR3 DNA reads as TGCAGTGCTAGTCAGGGGGGCACAGATACGCAGTATTTT.

Details on this clone: This sample includes further DNA sequences coding for the same CDR3. The rearrangement links TRBV11-2 to TRBJ2-7; no definite D call. In germline, CDR1 is SGHAT, CDR2 FQNNGV. V was clipped by 4 bases and J by 4 bases, with 5 bases between them. CDR3 size: 11 residues. CDR3 DNA: TGTGCCAGCAGCTCCACATACGAGCAGTACTTC. It codes for CASSSTYEQYF.

The J gene is TRBJ1-3, the V gene TRBV21-1; the tabulated D call, TRBD1, remains unverified against the DNA. TRBV21-1 is classified as a pseudogene. The CDR3 extends over 17 amino acids. Here the CDR3 DNA reads TGTGCCAGCAGCGACCGAAGGGACACTCGCTCTGGAAACACCATATATTTT. Translated: CASSDRRDTRSGNTIYF.

The chain couples TRBV5-1 to TRBJ2-2; TRBD2 aligns across 8 bases. The V segment lost 6 bases and the J segment 5 bases; nucleotides outside the gene matches: 9. CDR1 SGHRS and CDR2 YFSETQ come from the germline V gene. The CDR3 length is 15 residues. The CDR3 loop is CASTRAGVGTGELFF. The CDR3 DNA is TGCGCCAGCACCAGAGCGGGAGTCGGGACCGGGGAGCTGTTTTTT. Full variable domain (remainder filled in from reference TRBV5-1 and TRBJ2-2): KAGVTQTPRYLIKTRGQQVTLSCSPISGHRSVSWYQQTPGQGLQFLFEYFSETQRNKGNFPGRFSGRQFSNSRSEMNVSTLELGDSALYLCASTRAGVGTGELFFGEGSRLTVL.

The V and J genes are TRBV6-1 and TRBJ1-1; perhaps TRBD1 as D (5 bases). CDR1 and CDR2 from the germline V gene are MNHNS and SASEGT. V shed 0 bases and J shed 4 bases, with 15 bases lying between them. This CDR3 has 16 residues. The CDR3 region is CASSEAFRALGTEAFF. For the CDR3, the DNA is TGTGCCAGCAGTGAAGCTTTCAGGGCCCTGGGCACTGAAGCTTTCTTT.

This clone was found a few times. J is TRBJ2-1 and V is TRBV7-9; 9 nucleotides align to TRBD2. The trim removed 4 bases at V and 5 bases at J, leaving 6 bases unmatched. The CDR3 loop spans 15 amino acids. CDR1 and CDR2 from the germline V gene are SEHNR and FQNEAQ (reference sequence). The CDR3 coding sequence is TGTGCCAGCAGCTCCCCGGGACTAGCCAACAATGAGCAGTTCTTC. Translated, it gives CASSSPGLANNEQFF.